This T cell receptor (beta chain) comes out of a study of CD8 T cell repertoires and HIV-1 epitope variants. J was trimmed by 4 bases and V by 5 bases; bases with no gene match: 2. This CDR3 is 13 amino acids long. Germline V gene sequence: CDR1 MNHNY, CDR2 SVGAGI (reference sequence). The assay was immunoSEQ multiplex PCR, and TCRdb's table has in-frame clones only and misses some. Here the sample spans several thousand clones, over 55% being singletons. Concerning this clone itself: Its target is unknown.

This chain joins TRBV6-6 and TRBJ2-7, with 10 bases fitting TRBD1. The sample was cultured CD8+ T cells derived from PBMCs. The TCR originated in a male donor with HIV. The CDR3 spells CASSRDRGYEQYF. CDR3 coding DNA: TGTGCCAGCAGTCGGGACAGGGGATACGAGCAGTACTTC.